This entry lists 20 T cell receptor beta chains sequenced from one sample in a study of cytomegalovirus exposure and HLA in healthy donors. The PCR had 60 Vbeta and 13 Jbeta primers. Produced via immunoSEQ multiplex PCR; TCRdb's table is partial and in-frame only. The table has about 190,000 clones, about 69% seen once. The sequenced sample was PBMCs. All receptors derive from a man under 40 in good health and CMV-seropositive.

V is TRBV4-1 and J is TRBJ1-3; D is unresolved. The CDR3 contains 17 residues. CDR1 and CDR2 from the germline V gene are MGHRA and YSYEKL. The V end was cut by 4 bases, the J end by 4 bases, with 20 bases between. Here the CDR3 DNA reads TGCGCCAGCAGCCGCCCGGGGTCAGATTCTTCGGGAAACACCATATATTTT. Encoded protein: CASSRPGSDSSGNTIYF.

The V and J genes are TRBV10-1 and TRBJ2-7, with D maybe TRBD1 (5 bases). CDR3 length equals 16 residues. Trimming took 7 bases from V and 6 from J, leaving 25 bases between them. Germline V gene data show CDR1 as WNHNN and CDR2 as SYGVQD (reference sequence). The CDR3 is CASKSNRPEGYSEQYF. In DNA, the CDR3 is TGCGCCAGCAAGTCGAACAGGCCTGAAGGCTACTCCGAGCAGTACTTC.

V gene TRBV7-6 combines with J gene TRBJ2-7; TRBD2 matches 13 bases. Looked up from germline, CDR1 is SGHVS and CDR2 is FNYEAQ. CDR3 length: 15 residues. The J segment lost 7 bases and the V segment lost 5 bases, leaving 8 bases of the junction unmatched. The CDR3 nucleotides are TGTGCCAGCAGCATCGGACTAGCGGGAGATGGTGAGCAGTACTTC. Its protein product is CASSIGLAGDGEQYF.

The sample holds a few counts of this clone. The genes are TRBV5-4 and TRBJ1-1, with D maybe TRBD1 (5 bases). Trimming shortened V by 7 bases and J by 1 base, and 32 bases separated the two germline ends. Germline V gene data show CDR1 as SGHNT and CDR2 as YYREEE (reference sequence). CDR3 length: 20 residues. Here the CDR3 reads CASHNLPRRAGERGNTEAFF. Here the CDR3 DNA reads TGTGCCAGCCACAATCTTCCTCGGAGAGCAGGCGAAAGGGGGAACACTGAAGCTTTCTTT.

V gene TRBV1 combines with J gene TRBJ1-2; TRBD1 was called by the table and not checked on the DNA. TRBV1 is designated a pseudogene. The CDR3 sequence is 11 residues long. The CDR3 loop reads CTSSPGVGYTF. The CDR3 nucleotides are TGCACCAGCAGCCCAGGGGTTGGCTACACCTTC.

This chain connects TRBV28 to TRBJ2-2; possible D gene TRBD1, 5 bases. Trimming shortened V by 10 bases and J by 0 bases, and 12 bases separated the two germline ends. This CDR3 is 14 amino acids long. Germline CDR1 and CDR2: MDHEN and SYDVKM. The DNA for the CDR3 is TGTGCCACTCTAGGGGTAACGAACACCGGGGAGCTGTTTTTT. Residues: CATLGVTNTGELFF.

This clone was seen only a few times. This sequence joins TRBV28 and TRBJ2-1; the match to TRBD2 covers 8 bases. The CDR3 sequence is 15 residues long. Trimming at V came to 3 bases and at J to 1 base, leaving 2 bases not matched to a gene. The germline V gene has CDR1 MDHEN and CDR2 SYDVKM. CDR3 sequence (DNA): TGTGCCAGCAGTTTTGGCGGGAGGTCCTACAATGAGCAGTTCTTC. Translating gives CASSFGGRSYNEQFF.

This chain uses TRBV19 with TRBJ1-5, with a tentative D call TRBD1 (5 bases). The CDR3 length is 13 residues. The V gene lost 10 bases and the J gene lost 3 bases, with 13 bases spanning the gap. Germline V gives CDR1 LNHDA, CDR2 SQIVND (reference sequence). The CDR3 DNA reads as TGTGCCACAAGCGAGACAGTCAATCAGCCCCAGCATTTT. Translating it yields CATSETVNQPQHF.

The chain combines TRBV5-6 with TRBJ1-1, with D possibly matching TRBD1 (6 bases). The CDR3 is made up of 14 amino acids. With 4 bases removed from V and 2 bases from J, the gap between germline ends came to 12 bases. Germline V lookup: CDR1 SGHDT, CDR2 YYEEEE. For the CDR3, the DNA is TGTGCCAGCAGCCCCCGGACAGAAAACACTGAAGCTTTCTTT. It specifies CASSPRTENTEAFF.

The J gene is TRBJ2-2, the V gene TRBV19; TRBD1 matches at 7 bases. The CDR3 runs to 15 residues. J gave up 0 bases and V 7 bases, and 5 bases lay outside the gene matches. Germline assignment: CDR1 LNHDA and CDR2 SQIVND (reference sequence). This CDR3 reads CASKTGYANTGELFF. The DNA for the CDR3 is TGTGCCAGTAAGACAGGGTACGCGAACACCGGGGAGCTGTTTTTT.

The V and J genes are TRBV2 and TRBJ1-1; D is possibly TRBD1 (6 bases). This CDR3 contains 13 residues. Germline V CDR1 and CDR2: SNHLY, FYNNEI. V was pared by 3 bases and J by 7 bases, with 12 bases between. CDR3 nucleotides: TGTGCCAGCAGTGACAGGGGAATTGGTGAAGCTTTCTTT. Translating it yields CASSDRGIGEAFF. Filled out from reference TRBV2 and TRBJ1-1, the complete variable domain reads EPEVTQTPSHQVTQMGQEVILRCVPISNHLYFYWYRQILGQKVEFLVSFYNNEISEKSEIFDDQFSVERPDGSNFTLKIRSTKLEDSAMYFCASSDRGIGEAFFGQGTRLTVV.

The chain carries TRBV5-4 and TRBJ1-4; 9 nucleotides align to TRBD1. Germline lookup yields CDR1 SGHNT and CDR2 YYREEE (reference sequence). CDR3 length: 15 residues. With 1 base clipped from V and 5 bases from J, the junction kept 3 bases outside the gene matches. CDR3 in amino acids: CASSLTTGGNEKLFF. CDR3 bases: TGTGCCAGCAGCTTGACGACAGGGGGAAATGAAAAACTGTTTTTT.

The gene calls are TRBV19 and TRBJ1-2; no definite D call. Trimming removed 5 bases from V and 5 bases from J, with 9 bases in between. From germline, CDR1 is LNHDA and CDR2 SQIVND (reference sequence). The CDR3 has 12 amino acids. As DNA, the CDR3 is TGTGCCAGTAGTGAGTCGGGGTATGGCTACACCTTC. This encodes CASSESGYGYTF.

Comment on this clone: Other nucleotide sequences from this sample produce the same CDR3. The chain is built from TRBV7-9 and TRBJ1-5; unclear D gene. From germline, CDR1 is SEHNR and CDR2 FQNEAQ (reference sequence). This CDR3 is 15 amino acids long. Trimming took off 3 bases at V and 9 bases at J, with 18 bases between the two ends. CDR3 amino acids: CASSFWGGVEGPQHF. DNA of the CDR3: TGTGCCAGCAGCTTTTGGGGTGGGGTTGAGGGGCCCCAGCATTTT.

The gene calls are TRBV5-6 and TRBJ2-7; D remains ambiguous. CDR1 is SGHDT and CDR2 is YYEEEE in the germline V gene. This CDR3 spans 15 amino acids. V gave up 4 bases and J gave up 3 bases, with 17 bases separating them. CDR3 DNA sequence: TGTGCCAGCAGCCCTAGGAGAAGACCTGACTACGAGCAGTACTTC. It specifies CASSPRRRPDYEQYF.

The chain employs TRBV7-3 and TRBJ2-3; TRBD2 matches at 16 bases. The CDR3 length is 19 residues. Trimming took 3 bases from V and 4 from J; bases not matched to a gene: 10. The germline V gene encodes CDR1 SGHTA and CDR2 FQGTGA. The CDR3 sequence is CASSLNRGLAGGPADTQYF. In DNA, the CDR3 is TGTGCCAGCAGCTTGAACCGGGGACTAGCGGGGGGGCCAGCAGATACGCAGTATTTT.

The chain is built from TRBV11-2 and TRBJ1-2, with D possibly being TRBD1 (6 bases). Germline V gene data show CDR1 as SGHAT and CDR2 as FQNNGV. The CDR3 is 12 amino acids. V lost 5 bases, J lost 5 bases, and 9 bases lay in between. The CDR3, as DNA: TGTGCCAGCAGCCCTACAGGGTATGGCTACACCTTC. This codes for CASSPTGYGYTF.

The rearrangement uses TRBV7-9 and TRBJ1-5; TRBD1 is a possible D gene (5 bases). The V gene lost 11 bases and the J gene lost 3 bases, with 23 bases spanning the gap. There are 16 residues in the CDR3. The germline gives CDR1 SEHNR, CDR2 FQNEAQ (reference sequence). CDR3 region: CAWGGIRQFYNQPQHF. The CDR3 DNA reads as TGTGCCTGGGGTGGGATACGACAGTTCTACAATCAGCCCCAGCATTTT.

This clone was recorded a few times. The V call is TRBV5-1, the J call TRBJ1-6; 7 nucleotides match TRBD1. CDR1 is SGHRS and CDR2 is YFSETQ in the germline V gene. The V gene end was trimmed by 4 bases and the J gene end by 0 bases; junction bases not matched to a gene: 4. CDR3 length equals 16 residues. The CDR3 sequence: CASSPGQSSYNSPLHF. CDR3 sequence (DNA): TGCGCCAGCAGCCCGGGACAGAGCTCCTATAATTCACCCCTCCACTTT.

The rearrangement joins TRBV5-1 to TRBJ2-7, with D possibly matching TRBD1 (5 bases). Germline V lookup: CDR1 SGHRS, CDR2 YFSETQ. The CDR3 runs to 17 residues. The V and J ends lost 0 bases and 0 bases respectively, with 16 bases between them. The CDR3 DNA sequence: TGCGCCAGCAGCTTGGGGTCCCCTCTAACAGGCTCCTACGAGCAGTACTTC. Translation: CASSLGSPLTGSYEQYF.